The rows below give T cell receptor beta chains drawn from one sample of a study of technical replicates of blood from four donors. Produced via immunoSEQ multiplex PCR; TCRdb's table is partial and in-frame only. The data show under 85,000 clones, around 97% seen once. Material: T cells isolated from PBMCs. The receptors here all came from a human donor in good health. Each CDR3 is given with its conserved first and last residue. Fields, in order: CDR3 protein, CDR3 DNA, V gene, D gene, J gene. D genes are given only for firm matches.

CDR3aa: CASRKLTGGDQPQHF
CDR3nt: TGTGCCAGTAGGAAACTAACAGGGGGCGATCAGCCCCAGCATTTT
v_gene: TRBV19
d_gene: TRBD1
j_gene: TRBJ1-5

CDR3aa: CASSPPGQGNYGYTF
CDR3nt: TGTGCCAGCTCACCTCCGGGACAGGGAAACTATGGCTACACCTTC
v_gene: TRBV18
d_gene: TRBD1
j_gene: TRBJ1-2

CDR3aa: CASSTGTGPYEQYF
CDR3nt: TGTGCCAGTAGCACCGGGACAGGCCCCTACGAGCAGTACTTC
v_gene: TRBV19
d_gene: TRBD1
j_gene: TRBJ2-7

CDR3aa: CASSLWGEKPRETQYF
CDR3nt: TGTGCCAGCAGCTTATGGGGCGAGAAGCCTAGGGAGACCCAGTACTTC
v_gene: TRBV11-3
d_gene: NA
j_gene: TRBJ2-5

CDR3aa: CASSPQGAQPQHF
CDR3nt: TGTGCCAGCAGCCCACAGGGGGCTCAGCCCCAGCATTTT
v_gene: TRBV7-9
d_gene: TRBD1
j_gene: TRBJ1-5

CDR3aa: CASRVDRAPLTSNQPQHF
CDR3nt: TGCGCCAGCAGAGTTGACAGGGCTCCCTTGACTAGCAATCAGCCCCAGCATTTT
v_gene: TRBV10-1
d_gene: TRBD1
j_gene: TRBJ1-5

CDR3aa: CASRDGGFQETQYF
CDR3nt: TGTGCCAGCAGGGACGGGGGGTTTCAAGAGACCCAGTACTTC
v_gene: TRBV2
d_gene: TRBD2
j_gene: TRBJ2-5

CDR3aa: CASTPTASGNTIYF
CDR3nt: TGTGCCAGTACCCCGACAGCCTCTGGAAACACCATATATTTT
v_gene: TRBV19
d_gene: NA
j_gene: TRBJ1-3

CDR3aa: CASSLADTGELFF
CDR3nt: TGCGCCAGCAGCTTGGCCGACACCGGGGAGCTGTTTTTT
v_gene: TRBV5-1
d_gene: NA
j_gene: TRBJ2-2

CDR3aa: CASSSRGRVETQYF
CDR3nt: TGTGCCAGCAGTTCAAGGGGGAGGGTGGAGACCCAGTACTTC
v_gene: TRBV27
d_gene: NA
j_gene: TRBJ2-5